One and the same sample provided the 8 T cell receptor beta chains below, sequenced in a study of T cells after yellow fever vaccination. MiXCR, run by TCRdb on the 5' RACE reads, gives a single entry per CDR3 protein. The sample has fewer than 450,000 distinct CDR3 sequences, approximately 4.2% seen once. Material: PBMCs, obtained 5 days after the yellow fever booster vaccination. The origin of the receptors is a man aged 18 to 30 who received the YFV17D yellow fever vaccine.

This clonotype was recorded many times. V gene TRBV20-1 combines with J gene TRBJ2-1; 8 bases line up with TRBD2. Trimming removed 3 bases from V and 8 bases from J; junction bases left unmatched: 3. Germline CDR1 reads DFQATT; CDR2 reads SNEGSKA (reference sequence). CDR3 length: 12 amino acids. CDR3: CSASGGAHEQFF. The CDR3 region has the DNA TGCAGTGCTAGCGGGGGGGCCCATGAGCAGTTCTTC.

This clonotype came up a few times. The chain combines TRBV7-2 with TRBJ2-3, with TRBD2 as a possible D gene (5 bases). The germline V gene has CDR1 SGHTA and CDR2 FQGNSA. This CDR3 comprises 14 residues. Deletions cut 5 bases from V and 2 bases from J, with 11 bases between. Here the CDR3 reads CASSPSRDTDTQYF. In DNA, the CDR3 is TGTGCCAGCAGCCCTAGCAGAGACACAGATACGCAGTATTTT.

This chain connects TRBV5-4 to TRBJ1-2, with TRBD1 as a possible D gene (5 bases). Trimming removed 0 bases at V and 3 bases at J, with 15 bases between. This CDR3 has 16 amino acids. Germline V CDR1 and CDR2: SGHNT, YYREEE (reference sequence). DNA of the CDR3: TGTGCCAGCAGCTTGGACACGACGGGGGGTGACTATGGCTACACCTTC. Protein sequence: CASSLDTTGGDYGYTF.

This chain connects TRBV18 to TRBJ1-1; TRBD1 might be the D (6 bases). From germline, CDR1 is KGHSH and CDR2 LQKENI. The V gene lost 3 bases and the J gene lost 4 bases, with 15 bases spanning the gap. This CDR3 has 15 amino acids. The CDR3: CASSPDGGPGTEAFF. As DNA, the CDR3 is TGTGCCAGCTCACCGGATGGGGGGCCGGGCACTGAAGCTTTCTTT.

This clonotype appeared many times. This chain connects TRBV6-2 or TRBV6-3 to TRBJ1-5; the match to TRBD1 covers 9 bases. This CDR3 region has 15 residues. CDR1 and CDR2 (germline): MNHEY, SVGEGT. V gave up 6 bases and J gave up 4 bases; unmatched junction bases: 7. CDR3 sequence reads: CASSPTGGGNQPQHF. CDR3 sequence (DNA): TGTGCCAGCAGCCCAACAGGGGGCGGAAATCAGCCCCAGCATTTT.

This chain joins TRBV12-3 or TRBV12-4 and TRBJ1-5; maybe TRBD1 (5 bases). The CDR3 extends over 15 amino acids. V lost 4 bases and J 4 bases, leaving 14 bases between the germline ends. The CDR3 nucleotides read TGTGCCAGCAGTTCATCCAGGGTGTATAATCAGCCCCAGCATTTT. Translating it yields CASSSSRVYNQPQHF.

This clonotype was counted ten times or more. The V and J genes are TRBV11-2 and TRBJ2-2; D unclear. With 3 bases removed from V and 6 bases from J, the gap between germline ends came to 11 bases. CDR1 is SGHAT and CDR2 is FQNNGV in the germline V gene. The CDR3 extends over 14 amino acids. The CDR3 here is CASSFGYSAGELFF. The DNA for the CDR3 is TGTGCCAGCAGCTTCGGGTATTCAGCCGGGGAGCTGTTTTTT.

The chain uses TRBV7-2 and TRBJ2-3; D not resolved. The germline V gene has CDR1 SGHTA and CDR2 FQGNSA. V lost 1 base and J 3 bases, leaving 17 bases between the germline ends. This CDR3 region has 17 residues. This CDR3 reads CASSLEGSAVGTDTQYF. Written as DNA, the CDR3 is TGTGCCAGCAGCTTAGAGGGCTCGGCCGTTGGAACAGATACGCAGTATTTT.